This T cell receptor beta chain was observed in a study of beta chain features in type 1 diabetes. Study-wide background: The study found patients and healthy donors alike in age, gender and cell yields. Regarding the study as a whole: At VDJ recombination sites, type 1 diabetes patients had fewer insertions and more deleted nucleotides. In all four CD4+ subsets, TCRB CDR3 length was significantly, moderately reduced in type 1 diabetes.

V lost 3 bases and J lost 7, with 6 bases in between. The CDR3 has 10 amino acids. Germline CDR1 GTSNPN, CDR2 SVGIG (reference sequence). The authors took one heparinised blood draw, averaging approximately 120 mL, from each donor. Expressed TCRB transcripts were sequenced after all isolated RNA was converted to cDNA. The method was immunoSEQ multiplex PCR; TCRdb's version includes in-frame clones alone and lacks a portion of them. Of about 620,000 clones listed, about 14% were seen once; the top ten hold 0.093%. A remark on this clone: Its target is unknown.

V and J are TRBV30 and TRBJ1-2; no firm D call. Specimen: naive CD4+ T cells from blood. The TCR sequence derives from a man between 18 and 35 years old in good health. CDR3 in DNA: TGTGCCTGGAGACAACGTGGCTACACCTTC. Translation gives CAWRQRGYTF.